This T cell receptor (beta chain) was found in a study of post-analysis software for immune sequencing data. Background on the study: Relapsing-remitting, secondary progressive and progressive-relapsing multiple sclerosis were all included among the disease courses.

Unique molecular identifiers tagged the TCR beta cDNA libraries. T cells numbering roughly 1 to 10 million yielded roughly 0.5 million cDNA molecules. TCRdb recomputed calls from the PCR reads with MiXCR, one row per CDR3 protein. The table records fewer than 700,000 distinct CDR3 sequences, about 40% of them present only once. There are 15 residues in the CDR3. The germline gives CDR1 MNHEY, CDR2 SVGAGI. V lost 2 bases, J lost 5 bases, and 7 bases stayed unmatched. This clonotype was observed a few times. The antigen is undetermined. Study-level results: Significantly lower normalized Chao1 diversity was seen in multiple sclerosis patients than in controls. Those samples that were prepared in the same batch co-clustered strongly by F measure. Several TRBV segments (TRBV5-6, TRBV5-1 and TRBV20-1 among them) occurred more frequently in patients than in controls.

V and J are TRBV6-5 and TRBJ1-1, with 8 nucleotides matching TRBD1. The sequence derives from a girl between 10 and 17 years old with multiple sclerosis. Material for sequencing was blood. Here the CDR3 reads CASSYGQGLVTEAFF. In nucleotides, the CDR3 is TGTGCCAGCAGTTACGGACAGGGTTTGGTGACTGAAGCTTTCTTT.